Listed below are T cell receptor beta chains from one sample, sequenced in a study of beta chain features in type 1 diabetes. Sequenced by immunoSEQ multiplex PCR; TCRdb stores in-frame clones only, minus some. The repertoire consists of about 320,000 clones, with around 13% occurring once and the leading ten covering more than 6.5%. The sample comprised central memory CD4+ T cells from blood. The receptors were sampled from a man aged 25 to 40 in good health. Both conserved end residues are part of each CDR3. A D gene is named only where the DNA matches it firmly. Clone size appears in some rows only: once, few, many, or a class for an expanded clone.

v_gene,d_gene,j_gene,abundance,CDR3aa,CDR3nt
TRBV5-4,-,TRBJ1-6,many,CASSLKGVSSPLHF,TGTGCCAGCAGCTTGAAAGGTGTCAGTTCACCCCTCCACTTT
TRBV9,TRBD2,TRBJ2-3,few,CASSVGLAGHTDTQYF,TGTGCCAGCAGCGTCGGACTAGCGGGGCACACAGATACGCAGTATTTT
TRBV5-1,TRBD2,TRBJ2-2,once,CASSLELAGNTGGLFF,TGCGCCAGCAGCTTGGAACTAGCGGGGAACACCGGGGGGCTGTTTTTT
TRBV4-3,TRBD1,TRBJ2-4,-,CASSQQRTGEGDIQYF,TGCGCCAGCAGCCAACAAAGGACAGGGGAGGGAGACATTCAGTACTTC
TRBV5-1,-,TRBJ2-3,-,CASSLGRTDTQYF,TGCGCCAGCAGCTTGGGACGGACAGATACGCAGTATTTT
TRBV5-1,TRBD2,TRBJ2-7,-,CASSFGGGSYEQYF,TGCGCCAGCAGCTTTGGCGGGGGATCCTACGAGCAGTACTTC
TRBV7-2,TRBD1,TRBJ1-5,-,CASSVRQGQWGPQHF,TGTGCCAGCAGCGTAAGACAGGGCCAGTGGGGGCCCCAGCATTTT
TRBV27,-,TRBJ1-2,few,CASKSPYGGGGYTF,TGTGCCAGCAAATCCCCCTATGGGGGCGGTGGCTACACCTTC
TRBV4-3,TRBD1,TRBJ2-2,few,CASSQSTGGWGTGELFF,TGCGCCAGCAGCCAGTCAACAGGGGGCTGGGGCACCGGGGAGCTGTTTTTT
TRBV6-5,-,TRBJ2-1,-,CASSYAAGGNEQFF,TGTGCCAGCAGTTATGCTGCGGGCGGCAATGAGCAGTTCTTC
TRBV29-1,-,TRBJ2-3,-,CSVCPGTLNTDTQYF,TGCAGCGTCTGTCCCGGGACACTTAACACAGATACGCAGTATTTT
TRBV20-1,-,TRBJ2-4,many,CSASSDNIQYF,TGCAGTGCTAGTTCAGATAACATTCAGTACTTC
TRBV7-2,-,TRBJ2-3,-,CASSSLGGTQYF,TGTGCCAGCAGCAGCCTTGGCGGTACGCAGTATTTT
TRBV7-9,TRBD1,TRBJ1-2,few,CASSPLGQGAWGYTF,TGTGCCAGCAGCCCCCTGGGACAGGGGGCATGGGGCTACACCTTC
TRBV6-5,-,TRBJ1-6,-,CASSYGTSIRNSPLHF,TGTGCCAGCAGTTACGGGACATCCATTCGGAATTCACCCCTCCACTTT
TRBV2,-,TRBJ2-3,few,CASSRTLDTQYF,TGTGCCAGCAGTAGGACTCTAGATACGCAGTATTTT
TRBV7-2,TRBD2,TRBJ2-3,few,CASSPTSAGSTDTQYF,TGTGCCAGCAGCCCCACTAGCGCCGGTAGCACAGATACGCAGTATTTT
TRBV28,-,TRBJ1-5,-,CASSLWGDSNQPQHF,TGTGCCAGCAGTTTATGGGGGGACAGCAATCAGCCCCAGCATTTT
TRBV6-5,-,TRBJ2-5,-,CASSMEGWQETQYF,TGTGCCAGCAGTATGGAGGGGTGGCAAGAGACCCAGTACTTC
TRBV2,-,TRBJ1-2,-,CASSESQKRLGYTF,TGTGCCAGCAGTGAATCTCAGAAACGCCTTGGCTACACCTTC
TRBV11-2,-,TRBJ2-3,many,CASSLERADTQYF,TGTGCCAGCAGCTTAGAGAGGGCAGATACGCAGTATTTT
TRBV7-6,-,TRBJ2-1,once,CASSKLTEGEQFF,TGTGCCAGCAGCAAATTGACAGAAGGTGAGCAGTTCTTC
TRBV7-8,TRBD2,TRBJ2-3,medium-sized,CASFAGDADTQYF,TGTGCCAGCTTCGCGGGGGATGCAGATACGCAGTATTTT
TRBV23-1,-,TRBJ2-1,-,CASSQADSSYEQFF,TGCGCCAGCAGTCAAGCGGACAGCTCCTACGAGCAGTTCTTC
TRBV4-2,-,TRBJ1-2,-,CASSQGLLGGGYTF,TGTGCCAGCAGCCAAGGATTGTTGGGGGGCGGCTACACCTTC